These 30 T cell receptor beta chains were all obtained from the same sample, sequenced in a study of blood T cell repertoires in COVID-19. Measured with immunoSEQ multiplex PCR; TCRdb has only the in-frame clones, and not every one. The table lists 84,000 or so clones, approximately 82% of them singletons. Sequencing was performed on peripheral blood. These receptors were collected from a man older than 75 with active or convalescent COVID-19.

Here the CDR3 DNA reads TGTGCCATCAGTGACTTTGGACAGGGGGGAGAGACCCAGTACTTC. This gives the protein CAISDFGQGGETQYF. The chain links TRBV10-3 to TRBJ2-5; 10 bases map to TRBD1. V was clipped by 3 bases and J by 4 bases; unmatched bases: 5. This CDR3 is built from 15 residues. The germline gives CDR1 ENHRY, CDR2 SYGVKD.

The chain is built from TRBV28 and TRBJ2-1, with a possible D match to TRBD1 (6 bases). The CDR3 sequence is 16 residues long. Germline values: CDR1 MDHEN, CDR2 SYDVKM. Trimming cost V 0 bases and J 6 bases, with 15 bases left between them. CDR3 region: CASSLWAQGNRNEQFF. CDR3 nucleotide sequence: TGTGCCAGCAGTTTATGGGCTCAGGGGAATCGCAATGAGCAGTTCTTC.

The rearrangement joins TRBV27 to TRBJ1-5; 8 positions agree with TRBD1. There are 14 residues in the CDR3. Germline CDR1 is MNHEY and CDR2 is SMNVEV (reference sequence). Trimming cost V 9 bases and J 6 bases; bases outside gene matches: 10. The CDR3 here is CASTRTGSGQPQHF. Here the CDR3 DNA reads TGTGCCAGTACTAGGACAGGGTCGGGTCAGCCCCAGCATTTT.

This rearrangement joins TRBV7-2 to TRBJ2-1, with 9 bases fitting TRBD2. V dropped 5 bases and J dropped 7; count of bases not matched to a gene: 9. The CDR3 contains 15 residues. From germline, CDR1 is SGHTA and CDR2 FQGNSA. The CDR3 region is CASSRRVAGGNEQFF. For the CDR3, the DNA is TGTGCCAGCAGCCGCAGAGTCGCGGGGGGGAATGAGCAGTTCTTC.

This clone was seen only once. The rearrangement joins TRBV11-3 to TRBJ2-1, with 11 bases matching TRBD2. This CDR3 is built from 15 residues. The V segment lost 0 bases and the J segment 7 bases; nucleotides outside the gene matches: 2. Germline-derived CDR1 and CDR2 are SGHNT and YENEEA. The CDR3 loop is CASSLELAGVNEQFF. DNA of the CDR3: TGTGCCAGCAGCTTAGAACTAGCGGGGGTAAATGAGCAGTTCTTC.

This chain uses TRBV28 with TRBJ2-3; 9 bases are a match to TRBD1. Unmatched junction bases numbered 1, after V lost 6 bases and J lost 0 bases. The length of the CDR3 is 14 residues. Germline assignment: CDR1 MDHEN and CDR2 SYDVKM. The CDR3 DNA reads as TGTGCCAGCAGCGGGACAGGGAGCACAGATACGCAGTATTTT. Translation: CASSGTGSTDTQYF. Variable domain in full (rest from reference TRBV28 and TRBJ2-3): DVKVTQSSRYLVKRTGEKVFLECVQDMDHENMFWYRQDPGLGLRLIYFSYDVKMKEKGDIPEGYSVSREKKERFSLILESASTNQTSMYLCASSGTGSTDTQYFGPGTRLTVL.

Only a few counts were recorded for this clone. The chain carries TRBV19 and TRBJ2-6; 7 nucleotides line up with TRBD1. CDR1 is LNHDA, CDR2 SQIVND, per germline (reference sequence). CDR3 length equals 18 residues. The J segment lost 0 bases and the V segment lost 6 bases, leaving 11 bases of the junction unmatched. The CDR3 protein is CASSYRQGKNSGANVLTF. CDR3 sequence (DNA): TGTGCCAGTAGCTATCGACAGGGAAAAAACTCTGGGGCCAACGTCCTGACTTTC.

The chain is built from TRBV7-9 and TRBJ2-2; TRBD2 is a possible D gene (5 bases). The CDR3 extends over 16 amino acids. CDR1 SEHNR and CDR2 FQNEAQ come from the germline V gene (reference sequence). The V and J ends lost 2 bases and 4 bases respectively, with 14 bases between them. The CDR3 loop reads CASSLWVGMGTGELFF. CDR3 in DNA: TGTGCCAGCAGCTTATGGGTCGGGATGGGCACCGGGGAGCTGTTTTTT.

The chain recombines TRBV5-5 with TRBJ1-2; D call uncertain. This CDR3 spans 15 amino acids. Trimming left V 1 base short and J 3 bases short, with 13 bases between. CDR1 is SGHKS and CDR2 is YYEKEE in the germline V gene (reference sequence). Here the CDR3 reads CASSLSPPEDYGYTF. In nucleotides, the CDR3 is TGTGCCAGCAGCTTGAGCCCGCCCGAGGACTATGGCTACACCTTC.

Only one count was recorded for this clone. The chain recombines TRBV19 with TRBJ1-1, with D maybe TRBD1 (6 bases). The CDR3 runs to 13 residues. CDR1 is LNHDA, CDR2 SQIVND, per germline (reference sequence). V gave up 6 bases and J gave up 10 bases, with 18 bases separating them. CDR3 in amino acids: CASSSAGGRVAFF. The CDR3 bases are TGTGCCAGTAGCTCCGCCGGGGGGCGCGTAGCTTTCTTT.

The chain recombines TRBV6-6 with TRBJ2-1, with 13 nucleotides matching TRBD2. Germline V gives CDR1 MNHNY, CDR2 SVGAGI (reference sequence). The V and J ends lost 6 bases and 9 bases, in that order; junction bases with no gene match: 11. CDR3 length equals 16 residues. The DNA for the CDR3 is TGTGCCAGCAGCCCCCGAACTAGCGGGAGGGGTACTGAGCAGTTCTTC. Protein product: CASSPRTSGRGTEQFF.

The chain has TRBV9 and TRBJ1-5; 7 bases align to TRBD1. The CDR3 runs to 15 residues. Germline loops: CDR1 SGDLS, CDR2 YYNGEE. V trimming: 0 bases; J trimming: 6 bases; junction bases outside the gene matches: 6. The CDR3 DNA is TGTGCCAGCAGCGTAGGGGACAGACCCAGTCAGCCCCAGCATTTT. This gives the protein CASSVGDRPSQPQHF.

The chain couples TRBV6-6 to TRBJ2-7; 7 bases align to TRBD2. This CDR3 region has 16 residues. V gave up 6 bases and J gave up 3 bases; unmatched junction bases: 14. Germline CDR1 MNHNY, CDR2 SVGAGI (reference sequence). Here the CDR3 reads CASSSAGDPLLYEQYF. The CDR3 DNA reads as TGTGCCAGCAGCTCTGCGGGGGACCCTCTTCTCTACGAGCAGTACTTC.

The chain joins TRBV5-1 to TRBJ2-2; 7 bases are shared with TRBD2. The CDR3 is 15 residues long. Germline V gives CDR1 SGHRS, CDR2 YFSETQ. With V trimmed by 4 bases and J by 0 bases, 3 bases remained unmatched. The CDR3 coding sequence is TGCGCCAGCAGCCCAGGACTAGCGAACACCGGGGAGCTGTTTTTT. Encoded protein: CASSPGLANTGELFF.

The CDR3: CASSSDSDRGLGYGYTF. The CDR3 DNA is TGTGCCAGCAGTTCCGATTCCGACAGGGGGCTTGGCTATGGCTACACCTTC. The V call is TRBV28, the J call TRBJ1-2, with TRBD1 matching 10 bases. V shed 4 bases and J 4 bases; nucleotides not matched to a gene: 12. The germline V gene encodes CDR1 MDHEN and CDR2 SYDVKM. This CDR3 region has 17 residues.

This chain links TRBV28 with TRBJ2-5, with D maybe TRBD2 (6 bases). Between the trimmed V and J ends, which lost 2 bases and 5 bases, there was a span of 15 bases. The CDR3 extends over 15 amino acids. Per the germline V gene, CDR1 is MDHEN and CDR2 is SYDVKM. The CDR3 DNA reads TGTGCCAGCAGTTTACGGGGGTCCCCCTGGGAGACCCAGTACTTC. Translating gives CASSLRGSPWETQYF.

The chain employs TRBV21-1 and TRBJ2-1; TRBD1 is the table's D call and was not checked against the DNA. TRBV21-1 has pseudogene status. This CDR3 has 19 amino acids. DNA of the CDR3: TGTGCCAGCAGCAGCTCCGGGACAGGGGGCTCCTACTCCTACAATGAGCAGTTCTTC. Its protein product is CASSSSGTGGSYSYNEQFF.

CDR3 sequence reads: CSVGRGVDGYTF. CDR3 nucleotides: TGCAGCGTTGGTCGGGGGGTCGATGGCTACACCTTC. V and J are TRBV29-1 and TRBJ1-2; perhaps TRBD1 as D (5 bases). Germline CDR1 and CDR2: SQVTM and ANQGSEA. Between the trimmed V and J ends, which lost 4 bases and 6 bases, there was a span of 12 bases. The CDR3 totals 12 residues.

This clone appeared a single time. The CDR3 bases are TGTGCCAGCAGTCCAGCGGGAGCGGCAGATACGCAGTATTTT. It codes for CASSPAGAADTQYF. The rearrangement links TRBV28 to TRBJ2-3; 8 positions agree with TRBD2. J lost 4 bases, V lost 5 bases, and 5 bases had no gene match. Per germline, CDR1 MDHEN and CDR2 SYDVKM. The CDR3 has 14 amino acids. Supplemented by reference TRBV28 and TRBJ2-3, the full variable domain reads DVKVTQSSRYLVKRTGEKVFLECVQDMDHENMFWYRQDPGLGLRLIYFSYDVKMKEKGDIPEGYSVSREKKERFSLILESASTNQTSMYLCASSPAGAADTQYFGPGTRLTVL.

CDR3 coding DNA: TGTGCCAGCAGCGAAAACAGGGGCTCTGGAAACACCATATATTTT. The encoded protein is CASSENRGSGNTIYF. This chain uses TRBV2 with TRBJ1-3; 7 bases agree with TRBD1. Germline assignment: CDR1 SNHLY and CDR2 FYNNEI. With 6 bases clipped from V and 0 bases from J, the junction kept 5 bases outside the gene matches. The CDR3 runs 15 residues.

This chain links TRBV2 with TRBJ2-1; TRBD1 matches 10 bases. Looked up from germline, CDR1 is SNHLY and CDR2 is FYNNEI. The CDR3 runs to 14 residues. With V trimmed by 10 bases and J by 7 bases, 10 bases remained unmatched. The CDR3 here is CAKGQGPLSNEQFF. The CDR3 bases are TGTGCCAAGGGACAGGGGCCCCTAAGTAATGAGCAGTTCTTC. The full variable domain, completed using reference TRBV2 and TRBJ2-1, is EPEVTQTPSHQVTQMGQEVILRCVPISNHLYFYWYRQILGQKVEFLVSFYNNEISEKSEIFDDQFSVERPDGSNFTLKIRSTKLEDSAMYFCAKGQGPLSNEQFFGPGTRLTVL.

The V gene is TRBV6-5, the J gene TRBJ1-1; 8 bases are a match to TRBD1. Per germline, CDR1 MNHEY and CDR2 SVGAGI. After removal of 6 bases from V and 4 bases from J, the junction contained 7 bases not matched to a gene. The CDR3 runs to 14 residues. As DNA, the CDR3 is TGTGCCAGCAGGCAGGACAGGGTGGTCACTGAAGCTTTCTTT. Translating it yields CASRQDRVVTEAFF.

The table lists this clone with a count of one. The V call is TRBV5-1, the J call TRBJ1-1; a possible D gene is TRBD1 (5 bases). The V end lost 4 bases, the J end lost 2 bases, and 9 bases lay between the germline ends. Germline V gives CDR1 SGHRS, CDR2 YFSETQ. The CDR3 has 13 residues. CDR3 sequence reads: CASSQTANTEAFF. The CDR3 DNA reads TGCGCCAGCAGCCAGACAGCAAACACTGAAGCTTTCTTT.

The genes are TRBV28 and TRBJ1-1; D gene uncertain. Germline assignment: CDR1 MDHEN and CDR2 SYDVKM. Between the trimmed V and J ends, which lost 3 bases and 0 bases, there was a span of 8 bases. The CDR3 contains 14 residues. CDR3 in amino acids: CASSLPVMNTEAFF. In nucleotides, the CDR3 is TGTGCCAGCAGTTTGCCGGTTATGAACACTGAAGCTTTCTTT. Full variable domain (rest looked up from reference TRBV28 and TRBJ1-1): DVKVTQSSRYLVKRTGEKVFLECVQDMDHENMFWYRQDPGLGLRLIYFSYDVKMKEKGDIPEGYSVSREKKERFSLILESASTNQTSMYLCASSLPVMNTEAFFGQGTRLTVV.

The genes are TRBV30 and TRBJ1-2; 7 bases match TRBD1. V gave up 3 bases and J gave up 3 bases; unmatched junction bases: 7. This CDR3 spans 14 amino acids. CDR1 is GTSNPN and CDR2 is SVGIG in the germline V gene (reference sequence). The DNA of the CDR3 is TGTGCCTGGAGACCGGGACAGTCATACTATGGCTACACCTTC. It is translated as CAWRPGQSYYGYTF.

Only one count was recorded for this clone. This chain links TRBV27 with TRBJ2-1, with TRBD2 matching 7 bases. Trimming at V came to 4 bases and at J to 2 bases, leaving 11 bases not matched to a gene. Germline V lookup: CDR1 MNHEY, CDR2 SMNVEV (reference sequence). The CDR3 length is 17 residues. CDR3 in DNA: TGTGCCAGCAGTTCCCCCTTGACGGGGGGTACCTACAATGAGCAGTTCTTC. This gives the protein CASSSPLTGGTYNEQFF.

CDR3 region: CASSSPIQPQHF. The CDR3 region has the DNA TGTGCCAGCAGTTCCCCCATTCAGCCCCAGCATTTT. This chain uses TRBV28 with TRBJ1-5; the D is unclear. V gave up 4 bases and J gave up 6 bases, with 7 bases separating them. The CDR3 has 12 residues. Per the germline V gene, CDR1 is MDHEN and CDR2 is SYDVKM.

The chain links TRBV5-1 to TRBJ2-3; 9 bases line up with TRBD1. With V trimmed by 4 bases and J by 5 bases, 11 bases remained unmatched. The CDR3 runs 16 residues. CDR1 is SGHRS, CDR2 YFSETQ, per germline. The CDR3 region has the DNA TGCGCCAGCAGCGCGCACAGGGGGCGAGGTGTAGATACGCAGTATTTT. The encoded protein is CASSAHRGRGVDTQYF.

V gene TRBV18 combines with J gene TRBJ1-1, with 8 nucleotides matching TRBD1. From germline, CDR1 is KGHSH and CDR2 LQKENI. The CDR3 sequence is 14 residues long. The trim removed 3 bases at V and 5 bases at J, leaving 5 bases unmatched. CDR3 in DNA: TGTGCCAGCTCACCCCAGGGGGCTTGGACTGAAGCTTTCTTT. Encoded protein: CASSPQGAWTEAFF.

The chain joins TRBV6-1 to TRBJ1-6; D not certain. Trimming cost V 0 bases and J 7 bases, with 13 bases left between them. The CDR3 is 16 amino acids. Germline assignment: CDR1 MNHNS and CDR2 SASEGT. CDR3 amino acids: CASSEALVGGNSPLHF. As DNA, the CDR3 is TGTGCCAGCAGTGAAGCGCTCGTTGGAGGGAATTCACCCCTCCACTTT.